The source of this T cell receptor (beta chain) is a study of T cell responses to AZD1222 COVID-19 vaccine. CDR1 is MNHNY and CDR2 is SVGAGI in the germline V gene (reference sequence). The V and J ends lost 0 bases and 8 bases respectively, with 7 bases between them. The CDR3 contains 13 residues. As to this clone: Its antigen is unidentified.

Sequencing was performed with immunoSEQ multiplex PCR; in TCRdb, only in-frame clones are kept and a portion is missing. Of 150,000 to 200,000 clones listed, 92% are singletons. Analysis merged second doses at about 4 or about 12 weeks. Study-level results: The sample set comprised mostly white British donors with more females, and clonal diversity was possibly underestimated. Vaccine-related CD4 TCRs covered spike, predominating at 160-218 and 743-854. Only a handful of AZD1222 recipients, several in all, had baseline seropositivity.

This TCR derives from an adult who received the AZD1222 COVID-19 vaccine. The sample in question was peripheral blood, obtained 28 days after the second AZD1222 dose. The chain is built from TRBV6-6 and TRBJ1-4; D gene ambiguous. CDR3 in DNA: TGTGCCAGCAGTTACTCGGGCGAGGAAAAACTGTTTTTT. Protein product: CASSYSGEEKLFF.